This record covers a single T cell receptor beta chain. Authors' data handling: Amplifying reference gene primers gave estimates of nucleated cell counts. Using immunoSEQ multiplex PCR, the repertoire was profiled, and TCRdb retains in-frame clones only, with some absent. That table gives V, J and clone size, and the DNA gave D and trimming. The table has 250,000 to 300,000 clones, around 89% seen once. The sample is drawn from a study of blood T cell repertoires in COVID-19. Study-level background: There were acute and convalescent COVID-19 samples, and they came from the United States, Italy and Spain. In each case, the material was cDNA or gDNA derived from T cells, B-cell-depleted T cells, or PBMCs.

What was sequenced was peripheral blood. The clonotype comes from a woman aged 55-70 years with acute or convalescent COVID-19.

The CDR3 DNA is TGCGCCAGCAGCGCCGCGACAGGGAACTACGAGCAGTACTTC. Amino acids: CASSAATGNYEQYF. The gene calls are TRBV5-1 and TRBJ2-7; TRBD1 matches 7 bases. CDR1 is SGHRS, CDR2 YFSETQ, per germline. J was trimmed by 3 bases and V by 4 bases; bases with no gene match: 7. This CDR3 comprises 14 residues.